Below, 20 T cell receptor beta chains from the same sample are listed, as sequenced in a study of PD-1 blockade in classical Hodgkin lymphoma. Brentuximab vedotin exposure varied, and every patient relapsed after autologous stem cell transplantation. Clones were sequenced by immunoSEQ multiplex PCR, and TCRdb holds only the in-frame ones, with some missing. There are about 61,000 clones in the sample; approximately 90% occur only once, and about 15% lies in the top ten. The starting material was peripheral blood mononuclear cells (PBMCs), obtained at baseline. The source of these receptors is a human donor with classical Hodgkin lymphoma.

The gene calls are TRBV7-9 and TRBJ2-7, with D possibly called TRBD1 or TRBD2 (7 bases each). The V gene's germline CDR1 is SEHNR and CDR2 FQNEAQ (reference sequence). This CDR3 region has 13 residues. Trimming left V 2 bases short and J 4 bases short, with 9 bases between. The CDR3 nucleotides are TGTGCCAGCAGCTTACAGGGGGGGTACGAGCAGTACTTC. It is translated as CASSLQGGYEQYF. The full variable domain, rest sourced from reference TRBV7-9 and TRBJ2-7, is DTGVSQNPRHKITKRGQNVTFRCDPISEHNRLYWYRQTLGQGPEFLTYFQNEAQLEKSRLLSDRFSAERPKGSFSTLEIQRTEQGDSAMYLCASSLQGGYEQYFGPGTRLTVT.

This clone was seen a single time. The rearrangement joins TRBV18 to TRBJ2-1; D unclear. With 0 bases removed from V and 6 bases from J, the gap between germline ends came to 15 bases. Per germline, CDR1 KGHSH and CDR2 LQKENI. The CDR3 extends over 16 amino acids. CDR3 amino acids: CASSPPAGPPGNEQFF. In DNA form, the CDR3 reads TGTGCCAGCTCACCACCGGCAGGACCGCCGGGCAATGAGCAGTTCTTC. Supplemented by reference TRBV18 and TRBJ2-1, the full variable domain reads NAGVMQNPRHLVRRRGQEARLRCSPMKGHSHVYWYRQLPEEGLKFMVYLQKENIIDESGMPKERFSAEFPKEGPSILRIQQVVRGDSAAYFCASSPPAGPPGNEQFFGPGTRLTVL.

The rearrangement links TRBV2 to TRBJ2-1, with 9 bases aligning to TRBD2. Germline lookup yields CDR1 SNHLY and CDR2 FYNNEI. This CDR3 comprises 15 residues. J was trimmed by 9 bases and V by 1 base; bases with no gene match: 7. DNA of the CDR3: TGTGCCAGCAGTGAAGTCCACGGGACTAGCTTTGAGCAGTTCTTC. Its protein is CASSEVHGTSFEQFF.

The rearrangement uses TRBV5-1 and TRBJ2-1; D is ambiguous. Germline lookup yields CDR1 SGHRS and CDR2 YFSETQ. The CDR3 contains 13 residues. Between the trimmed V and J ends, which lost 4 bases and 4 bases, there was a span of 9 bases. The CDR3 spells CASSLDPYNEQFF. The CDR3 DNA reads TGCGCCAGCAGCCTTGACCCTTACAATGAGCAGTTCTTC.

J is TRBJ2-1 and V is TRBV5-1; no reliable D call. CDR3 length equals 15 residues. Between the trimmed V and J ends, which lost 3 bases and 6 bases, there was a span of 16 bases. Germline V CDR1 and CDR2: SGHRS, YFSETQ. CDR3 sequence: CASSWRLEGSNEQFF. CDR3 nucleotide sequence: TGCGCCAGCAGCTGGCGACTCGAAGGTAGCAATGAGCAGTTCTTC. The variable domain in full, with the rest retrieved from reference TRBV5-1 and TRBJ2-1, is KAGVTQTPRYLIKTRGQQVTLSCSPISGHRSVSWYQQTPGQGLQFLFEYFSETQRNKGNFPGRFSGRQFSNSRSEMNVSTLELGDSALYLCASSWRLEGSNEQFFGPGTRLTVL.

This rearrangement joins TRBV12-5 to TRBJ2-2; maybe TRBD2 (6 bases). This CDR3 contains 19 residues. V dropped 4 bases and J dropped 0 bases, with 21 bases sitting between them. CDR1 is LGHNT, CDR2 FRNRAP, per germline. The CDR3 DNA follows: TGTGCTAGTGGTTCCCGGGCGGAGCGGGTTGTCGCGAACACCGGGGAGCTGTTTTTT. Residues: CASGSRAERVVANTGELFF.

The DNA for the CDR3 is TGCAGTGCTATGCGGGTTGCCGAGCAGTACTTC. Translating it yields CSAMRVAEQYF. The chain combines TRBV20-1 with TRBJ2-7, with D tentatively TRBD2 (5 bases). CDR3 length: 11 residues. From germline, CDR1 is DFQATT and CDR2 SNEGSKA (reference sequence). Trimming cost V 4 bases and J 6 bases, with 10 bases left between them.

The chain links TRBV27 to TRBJ1-1, with D unresolved. Trimming took 8 bases from V and 1 from J, leaving 5 bases between them. The CDR3 is 11 amino acids. Germline CDR1 reads MNHEY; CDR2 reads SMNVEV (reference sequence). This CDR3 is CASGENTEAFF. CDR3 nucleotide sequence: TGTGCCAGCGGGGAGAACACTGAAGCTTTCTTT.

V is TRBV6-1 and J is TRBJ2-4; perhaps TRBD2 as D (7 bases). Germline CDR1 MNHNS, CDR2 SASEGT. Trimming removed 3 bases from V and 4 bases from J, with 16 bases in between. This CDR3 is 16 amino acids long. This CDR3 reads CASSEGGGGTKNIQYF. The CDR3 DNA is TGTGCCAGCAGTGAGGGAGGGGGGGGGACGAAAAACATTCAGTACTTC.

The V call is TRBV6-5, the J call TRBJ2-3; D is unclear. The CDR3 length is 14 residues. The germline V and J ends were trimmed by 2 bases and 3 bases, with 9 bases remaining between them. Germline CDR1 MNHEY, CDR2 SVGAGI. The CDR3 loop reads CASSYASWTDTQYF. CDR3 nucleotides: TGTGCCAGCAGTTACGCCTCTTGGACAGATACGCAGTATTTT.

The rearrangement joins TRBV5-5 to TRBJ1-1; no clear D. Looked up from germline, CDR1 is SGHKS and CDR2 is YYEKEE (reference sequence). The V end was cut by 4 bases, the J end by 1 base, with 8 bases between. This CDR3 has 13 residues. Written as DNA, the CDR3 is TGTGCCAGCAGCCAGGTCCCGAACACTGAAGCTTTCTTT. It encodes CASSQVPNTEAFF.

The chain couples TRBV13 to TRBJ1-3; no reliable D call. This CDR3 has 14 amino acids. The V end lost 8 bases, the J end lost 0 bases, and 11 bases lay between the germline ends. Germline CDR1 is PRHDT and CDR2 is FYEKMQ (reference sequence). The DNA of the CDR3 is TGTGCCAGCTCTTCCGGGAGCTCTGGAAACACCATATATTTT. It codes for CASSSGSSGNTIYF.

This clone was seen a single time. The gene calls are TRBV27 and TRBJ2-5; D not resolved. The CDR3 totals 15 residues. Germline V lookup: CDR1 MNHEY, CDR2 SMNVEV (reference sequence). Deletions cut 3 bases from V and 5 bases from J, with 16 bases between. The CDR3 loop is CASSFIGGVGETQYF. CDR3 DNA: TGTGCCAGCAGTTTTATCGGCGGTGTTGGTGAGACCCAGTACTTC.

The rearrangement links TRBV5-1 to TRBJ2-5, with a possible D match to TRBD2 (7 bases). V was pared by 5 bases and J by 5 bases, with 19 bases between. Germline CDR1 and CDR2: SGHRS and YFSETQ. The CDR3 is 15 residues long. CDR3 bases: TGCGCCAGCAGTTGGTCGGGGGGCGAAGGGGAGACCCAGTACTTC. It encodes CASSWSGGEGETQYF.

This clone was seen a handful of times. CDR3: CASSSPNRGDSPLHF. Here the CDR3 DNA reads TGTGCCAGCAGCTCACCCAACAGGGGAGATTCACCCCTCCACTTT. This chain joins TRBV7-9 and TRBJ1-6; 7 bases align to TRBD1. The CDR3 covers 15 residues. V shed 4 bases, J shed 8 bases, and the junction held 8 bases outside the gene matches. Germline V CDR1 and CDR2: SEHNR, FQNEAQ (reference sequence).

The J gene is TRBJ1-3, the V gene TRBV7-9; D gene uncertain. Between the trimmed V and J ends, which lost 1 base and 0 bases, there was a span of 10 bases. Germline values: CDR1 SEHNR, CDR2 FQNEAQ (reference sequence). CDR3 length equals 16 residues. The CDR3 sequence: CASSLEPKFSGNTIYF. The CDR3 nucleotides are TGTGCCAGCAGCTTAGAGCCCAAATTCTCTGGAAACACCATATATTTT. The full variable domain, completed using reference TRBV7-9 and TRBJ1-3, is DTGVSQNPRHKITKRGQNVTFRCDPISEHNRLYWYRQTLGQGPEFLTYFQNEAQLEKSRLLSDRFSAERPKGSFSTLEIQRTEQGDSAMYLCASSLEPKFSGNTIYFGEGSWLTVV.

J is TRBJ2-7 and V is TRBV5-1, with a possible D match to TRBD1 (5 bases). Germline-derived CDR1 and CDR2 are SGHRS and YFSETQ. Trimming left V 5 bases short and J 2 bases short, with 11 bases between. The CDR3 has 13 residues. The CDR3 DNA is TGCGCCAGCAGATATGACAGAACCTACGAGCAGTACTTC. It yields the protein CASRYDRTYEQYF.

The chain joins TRBV7-9 to TRBJ1-2, with D hard to call. Trimming took 4 bases from V and 8 from J, leaving 17 bases between them. The CDR3 runs to 14 residues. The germline gives CDR1 SEHNR, CDR2 FQNEAQ (reference sequence). The CDR3 nucleotides are TGTGCCAGCAGCTCCCTACTTCCAGGAGGGGGCTACACCTTC. As protein: CASSSLLPGGGYTF.

The chain is built from TRBV4-2 and TRBJ1-3; 9 bases are a match to TRBD1. CDR1 is LGHNA, CDR2 YNFKEQ, per germline. J gave up 4 bases and V 3 bases, and 13 bases lay outside the gene matches. This CDR3 comprises 18 residues. CDR3 coding DNA: TGTGCCAGCAGCCAGGGTAACCGGGACAGGGATGGGGGAAACACCATATATTTT. This gives the protein CASSQGNRDRDGGNTIYF.

The V and J genes are TRBV5-1 and TRBJ1-1; TRBD1 matches 10 bases. V was pared by 4 bases and J by 3 bases, with 6 bases of the junction left unmatched. This CDR3 is 15 amino acids long. Germline V gene lookup returns CDR1 SGHRS and CDR2 YFSETQ. The CDR3 spells CASSKTGGLDTEAFF. The CDR3 DNA sequence: TGCGCCAGCAGCAAGACAGGGGGCTTGGACACTGAAGCTTTCTTT.